This T cell receptor (beta chain) originates from a study of T cell responses to AZD1222 COVID-19 vaccine. For this clone: Its antigen is undetermined.

There are 13 residues in the CDR3. The ends were cut back, 0 bases at V and 0 bases at J, with 5 bases in the middle. Germline lookup yields CDR1 GTSNPN and CDR2 SVGIG (reference sequence). Study-level findings and limits: The peak T cell response came first, and repertoires were sampled only after it. White British ancestry dominated among donors, who included more females, and clonal diversity was possibly underestimated. Spike-spanning, vaccine-associated CD4 TCRs were dominant at 160-218 and 743-854.

Method: immunoSEQ multiplex PCR; TCRdb's copy keeps in-frame clones and lacks some. The repertoire has some 98,000 clones, roughly 90% of them found once; the top ten carry roughly 14%. This sequence joins TRBV30 and TRBJ1-1; D is ambiguous. The clonotype was recovered from an adult in good health. Material: peripheral blood, obtained on day 0 of AZD1222 vaccination. As DNA, the CDR3 is TGTGCCTGGAGTGTAAAATTGAACACTGAAGCTTTCTTT. It translates to CAWSVKLNTEAFF.